This TCR beta chain was profiled in a study of T cells in Graves' hyperthyroidism and ophthalmopathy. Study-wide points: Among clonotypes expanded in thyroid above 0.001, most were also found in blood. Researchers report that a 13 V-J model separated ophthalmopathy from stable hyperthyroidism.

Amplified regions were TCR beta CDR3 sequences from RNA transcripts. A set of HTBI primers served as the primers for a first-round RT-PCR of the TCR CDR3. TCRdb analysed the multiplex PCR reads with MiXCR anew, one entry per CDR3 protein. The sample has around 580,000 distinct CDR3 sequences; more than 45% are singletons. CDR1 is SQVTM, CDR2 ANQGSEA, per germline. This CDR3 has 13 residues. Trimming pared 1 base from V and 7 bases from J, leaving 14 bases between. Diagnoses were made from clinical symptoms, serum measures (thyroxine and TRAb), thyroid ultrasound and orbital computed tomography. In regard to this clonotype: Its specificity is not known.

This sequence joins TRBV29-1 and TRBJ2-7, with D possibly TRBD1 on 5 matching bases. The TCR was taken from a woman aged 18-29 years with Graves' hyperthyroidism. What was sequenced was peripheral blood or thyroid tissue (not recorded which). The CDR3 sequence is CSVEGQFYNEQYF. The CDR3 DNA sequence: TGCAGCGTTGAAGGACAGTTTTACAATGAGCAGTACTTC.